The T cell receptor beta chain under discussion was sequenced for a study of response to subunit inactivated influenza vaccine. This clonotype has just a few counts. Its antigen is undetermined. Study-wide results and caveats: Each seasonal influenza vaccination recruits few new T cells, the authors suggested.

TCRdb independently ran MiXCR on the RT-PCR reads; one entry per CDR3 protein. The table lists roughly 780,000 distinct CDR3 sequences, approximately 17% of them singletons. The V and J ends lost 4 bases and 0 bases respectively, with 7 bases between them. Per germline, CDR1 SQVTM and CDR2 ANQGSEA. The CDR3 sequence is 13 residues long. The source was PBMCs from blood, collected roughly 5 days after vaccination. The chain couples TRBV29-1 to TRBJ1-3; D not resolved. The sequence was collected from a man in his fifties who received an inactivated influenza vaccine. CDR3 nucleotide sequence: TGCAGCGTTGGCAGTAGCTCTGGAAACACCATATATTTT. Encoded protein: CSVGSSSGNTIYF. Combining the CDR3 with reference TRBV29-1 and TRBJ1-3 gives the whole variable domain SAVISQKPSRDICQRGTSLTIQCQVDSQVTMMFWYRQQPGQSLTLIATANQGSEATYESGFVIDKFPISRPNLTFSTLTVSNMSPEDSSIYLCSVGSSSGNTIYFGEGSWLTVV.